This T cell receptor (beta chain) appears in the sequencing data of a study of T cell responses to AZD1222 COVID-19 vaccine (dated by TCRdb to about 2021). General notes on the study: AZD1222 recipients given second doses at about 4 weeks or at about 12 weeks were pooled, since spike-specific TCR depth and breadth were not found to differ between the two schedules. TCR sequencing covered over 230 trial participants: around 210 given two doses of AZD1222 and 26 given two doses of MenACWY control vaccine. Trial participants were enrolled by age into subgroups of 18-55, 56-69 and 70-plus years, and about 150, 27 and 61 TCR-sequenced participants, respectively, were included in these subgroups.

A remark on this clone: Its antigen has not been determined. There are no base qualities to consult, and no much larger clone falls within one base.

Via the germline V gene, CDR1 is SGHRS and CDR2 YFSETQ. V and J lose 3 bases and 1 base, and a span of 10 bases separates them. The CDR3 has 14 amino acids, counting the end cysteine and phenylalanine. Only the CDR3 DNA is retained, 42 bases long and in frame from the first base. The paper's findings and limits, for the study overall: Conclusions about previously exposed vaccinees were limited because only a handful of AZD1222 recipients were SARS-CoV-2 seropositive at baseline. Participants were mostly white British, with more females than males. The authors suggested clonal diversity may have been underestimated. In the small 56-69-year group, the increase in depth fell short of significance, most likely because of low power. Vaccine-associated CD4 TCRs spanned the whole spike protein, with dominant responses in regions 160-218 and 743-854. After two AZD1222 doses, spike-specific TCR breadth and depth were significantly higher than at day 0 and than in MenACWY recipients. Reportedly, close to half of the unique spike-specific TCRs recognized epitopes lying outside the regions that are mutated in the B.1.351 and B.1.1.7 variants. No day 14 peak-response samples were available, so repertoires were characterized only after the peak T cell response.

Sample time point, as interpreted from the label and publication: baseline before first vaccination. Samples from vaccinated people were obtained from the UK trials COV001 and COV002, which included a single-blind randomized controlled phase 2/3 trial of AZD1222 (ChAdOx1 nCoV-19) in healthy adults. Trial participant PBMC samples were collected at day 0 and day 28 after the second dose for TCRbeta chain sequencing. The CDR3 regions of human TCRbeta chains were analyzed by immunosequencing. The original pipeline was this. Repertoire TCRs were matched against a reference library of SARS-CoV-2-specific TCRs generated with the MIRA antigen-specificity platform. Breadth was defined as the fraction of unique TCRs that were SARS-CoV-2-associated, and depth was defined as the fraction of total T cells that were SARS-CoV-2-associated. Using the MIRA data, each spike-specific TCR was mapped to the spike region that the TCR reacts to and placed in a CD4 or CD8 class. Log10-transformed breadth and depth values were compared by one-way ANOVA with Sidak's multiple comparisons tests. TCRdb took over this immuneACCESS table, retaining in-frame rearrangements with V and J assigned. Such tables are incomplete; in checked studies, under half of the missing clones stem from an unresolved V gene, and the remainder is unexplained. V and J calls and clone size are those listed in that table; D and trimming were worked out from the DNA. The sample table holds 150,000 or so clones, of which just under 95% were seen once. The ten largest clones take up approximately 1% of the sample.

Specimen: peripheral blood, collected on day 0 of AZD1222 vaccination. The chain is assembled from TRBV5-1 and TRBJ1-1, and possibly TRBD1, on 6 matching bases. This sequence originates from an adult in good health. The CDR3 protein sequence reads: CASSSRTENTEAFF. The DNA reads as follows: TGCGCCAGCAGCTCACGGACAGAGAACACTGAAGCTTTCTTT.